This TCR beta chain was recovered during a study of tumor-infiltrating lymphocytes in primary liver carcinoma. The wider study: Tumor stage was T1-T3 N0M0, and tumor size was roughly 4.2 to 10 cm across.

The CDR3 covers 12 residues. The germline V gene encodes CDR1 SQVTM and CDR2 ANQGSEA. Trimming pared 3 bases from V and 3 bases from J, leaving 7 bases between. Production of TCR beta cDNA used approximately 480 ng total RNA together with a constant-region primer. Three-round nested multiplex PCR performed with slightly modified ARM-PCR produced the TCR beta libraries. TRBV1-TRBV30 forward primers paired with a C-beta reverse primer were used in the first two PCR rounds, which ran approximately 11 cycles each. From the multiplex PCR reads, TCRdb called clonotypes with MiXCR, one entry per CDR3 protein. The profile covers 330,000 or so distinct CDR3 sequences, with 65% appearing a single time and 6.5% taken by the ten largest. It was unsorted whole blood that yielded blood RNA, and germline DNA was also extracted. The researchers drew approximately 4 milliliters of peripheral blood before surgery. This clonotype showed up just a few times. A much more abundant neighbour one base away suggests this may be a read error.

The rearrangement links TRBV29-1 to TRBJ2-3, with D perhaps TRBD1 (5 bases). The sequenced sample consisted of peripheral blood. This clonotype was sampled from a man aged 35-49 years with primary liver carcinoma and hepatitis B virus infection. As DNA, the CDR3 is TGCAGCGTTGATGGACATACAGATACGCAGTATTTT. It translates to CSVDGHTDTQYF.